What follows describes a single TCR beta chain. The data derive from a study of blood T cell repertoires in COVID-19. Study at large: The analysed material was cDNA or gDNA that came from T cells, B-cell-depleted T cells, or PBMCs.

Individuals aged about 18 to 89 years were recruited from 20 to 25 US areas. Participants had their cohort set by participant-reported clinical history. CDR1 is LNHDA, CDR2 SQIVND, per germline (reference sequence). This CDR3 contains 15 residues. V was cut by 7 bases and J by 1 base, with 14 bases left in between. Assay used: immunoSEQ multiplex PCR; TCRdb lists only in-frame clones, some missing. The sample includes around 400,000 clones, approximately 90% of them seen just once. The sequenced sample consisted of PBMCs or T cells enriched from blood (not recorded which). The origin of this receptor is a woman aged 18-29 years who had been exposed to COVID-19. This chain links TRBV19 with TRBJ1-5, with D possibly matching TRBD1 (6 bases). This CDR3 reads CASKVQDSSNQPQHF. The CDR3 region has the DNA TGTGCCAGTAAGGTCCAGGACAGCAGCAATCAGCCCCAGCATTTT.